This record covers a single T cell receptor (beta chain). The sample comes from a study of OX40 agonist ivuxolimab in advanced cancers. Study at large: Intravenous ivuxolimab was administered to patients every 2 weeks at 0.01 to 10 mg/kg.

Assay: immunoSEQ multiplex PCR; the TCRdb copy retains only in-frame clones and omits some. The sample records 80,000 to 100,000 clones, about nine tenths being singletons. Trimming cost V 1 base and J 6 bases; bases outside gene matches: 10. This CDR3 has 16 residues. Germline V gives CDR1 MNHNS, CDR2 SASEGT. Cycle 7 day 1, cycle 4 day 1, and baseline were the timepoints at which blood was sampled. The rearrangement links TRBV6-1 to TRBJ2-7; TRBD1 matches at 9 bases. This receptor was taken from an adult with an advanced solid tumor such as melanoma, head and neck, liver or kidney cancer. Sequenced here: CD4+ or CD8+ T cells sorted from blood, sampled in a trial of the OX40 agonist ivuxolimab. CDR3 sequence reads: CASSEELRDRASEQYV. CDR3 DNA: TGTGCCAGCAGTGAAGAGCTCCGGGACAGGGCTTCCGAGCAGTACGTC.